The source of this T cell receptor (beta chain) is a study of T cell responses to AZD1222 COVID-19 vaccine. Sequenced by immunoSEQ multiplex PCR; TCRdb stores in-frame clones only, minus some. The table has about 130,000 clones, approximately 94% seen once; the top ten hold 6.6%. CDR1 and CDR2 from the germline V gene are LNHDA and SQIVND (reference sequence). With 3 bases clipped from V and 5 bases from J, the junction kept 4 bases outside the gene matches. The CDR3 is 14 amino acids. The chain has TRBV19 and TRBJ1-1; TRBD1 agrees at 9 bases. The receptor was isolated from an adult in good health. The sample in question was peripheral blood, obtained on day 0 of AZD1222 vaccination. CDR3 sequence: CASSIGTGRTEAFF. DNA for the CDR3: TGTGCCAGTAGTATCGGGACAGGGAGGACTGAAGCTTTCTTT. The full variable domain, in which reference TRBV19 and TRBJ1-1 provide the parts outside the CDR3, is DGGITQSPKYLFRKEGQNVTLSCEQNLNHDAMYWYRQDPGQGLRLIYYSQIVNDFQKGDIAEGYSVSREKKESFPLTVTSAQKNPTAFYLCASSIGTGRTEAFFGQGTRLTVV.